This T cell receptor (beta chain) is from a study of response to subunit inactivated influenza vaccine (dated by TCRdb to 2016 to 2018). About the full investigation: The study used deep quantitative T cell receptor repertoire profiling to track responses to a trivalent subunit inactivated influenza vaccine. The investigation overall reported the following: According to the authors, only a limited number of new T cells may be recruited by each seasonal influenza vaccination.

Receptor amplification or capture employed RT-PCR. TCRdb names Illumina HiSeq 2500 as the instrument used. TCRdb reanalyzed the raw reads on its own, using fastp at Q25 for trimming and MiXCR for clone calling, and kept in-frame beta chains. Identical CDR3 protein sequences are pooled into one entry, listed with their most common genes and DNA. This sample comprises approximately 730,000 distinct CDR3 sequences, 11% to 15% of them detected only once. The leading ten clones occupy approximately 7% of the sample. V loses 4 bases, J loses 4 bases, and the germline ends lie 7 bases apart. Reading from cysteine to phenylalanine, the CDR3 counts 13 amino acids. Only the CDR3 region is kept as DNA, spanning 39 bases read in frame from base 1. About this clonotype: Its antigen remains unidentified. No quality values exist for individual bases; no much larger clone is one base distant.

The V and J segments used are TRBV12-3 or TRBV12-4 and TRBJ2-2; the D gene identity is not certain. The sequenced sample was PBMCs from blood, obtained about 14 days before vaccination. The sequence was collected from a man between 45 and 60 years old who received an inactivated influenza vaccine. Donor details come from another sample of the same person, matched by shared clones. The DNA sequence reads TGTGCCAGCAGTTCCACACGCACCGGGGAGCTGTTTTTT. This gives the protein CASSSTRTGELFF.